Listed below are T cell receptor beta chains from one sample, sequenced in a study of hypomethylating agent response in myelodysplastic syndrome. TCRdb keeps only in-frame clones here, not all; method: immunoSEQ multiplex PCR. The table lists under 4,000 clones, almost 85% of them singletons. The material sequenced was bone marrow, taken before or after starting hypomethylating agent treatment for myelodysplastic syndrome (not recorded which). Receptor source: a human donor with myelodysplastic syndrome. Each CDR3 is given with its conserved first and last residue. A D gene is named only where the DNA matches it firmly. Clone size, where shown, is once, few, many, or a class for clones that have expanded.

J | D | size | V | DNA | CDR3
TRBJ2-5 | NA | NA | TRBV11-3 | TGTGCCAGCAGCCCTGTCGGAAGTGAGACCCAGTACTTC | CASSPVGSETQYF
TRBJ2-7 | NA | NA | TRBV28 | TGTGCCAGCAGTTTAAGGTCGAGCACCGAGTACGAGCAGTACTTC | CASSLRSSTEYEQYF
TRBJ1-5 | NA | NA | TRBV7-8 | TGTGCCAGCAGCTTAAGCGGCAGGGCGAATCAGCCCCAGCATTTT | CASSLSGRANQPQHF
TRBJ2-2 | NA | NA | TRBV7-9 | TGTGCCAGCAGCTTACCGGCCACCGGGGAGCTGTTTTTT | CASSLPATGELFF
TRBJ1-4 | NA | once | TRBV5-1 | TGCGCCAGCAGCTTGGTCACGGGGACTAATGAAAAACTGTTTTTT | CASSLVTGTNEKLFF
TRBJ1-5 | TRBD1 | NA | TRBV7-8 | TGTGCCAGCAGCCCAACCGTCCGGGACAGGTACAATCAGCCCCAGCATTTT | CASSPTVRDRYNQPQHF
TRBJ2-5 | NA | NA | TRBV7-9 | TGTGCCAGCAGCTCCGGGACCGAGGCCGGGACGACCCAGTACTTC | CASSSGTEAGTTQYF
TRBJ2-7 | TRBD2 | NA | TRBV5-1 | TGCGCCAGCAGCAGAACTAGCGGGGCCACCTACGAGCAGTACTTC | CASSRTSGATYEQYF
TRBJ1-2 | NA | few | TRBV5-4 | TGTGCCAGCAGCCTCTCGGGCAGTTTGGGGGGAGGCTACACCTTC | CASSLSGSLGGGYTF
TRBJ1-5 | NA | few | TRBV6-1 | TGTGCCAGCAGTGATGGATATTTCGGCAATCAGCCCCAGCATTTT | CASSDGYFGNQPQHF
TRBJ1-4 | TRBD1 | NA | TRBV6-6 | TGTGCCAGCAGCTGGGGCCAGGGGGCGGATGAAAAACTGTTTTTT | CASSWGQGADEKLFF
TRBJ1-3 | NA | NA | TRBV11-2 | TGTGCCAGCAGCTCACCCCCTGGAAACACCATATATTTT | CASSSPPGNTIYF
TRBJ1-1 | NA | NA | TRBV9 | TGTGCCAGCAGCGTCAGCCAGGGAGGCACTGAAGCTTTCTTT | CASSVSQGGTEAFF
TRBJ2-7 | NA | NA | TRBV2 | TGTGCCAGCAGGAGGACACGAAGCTCCTACGAGCAGTACTTC | CASRRTRSSYEQYF
TRBJ1-5 | NA | NA | TRBV19 | TGTGCCAGTAGGTGGGGGGGTTCGGGGCAGCCCCAGCATTTT | CASRWGGSGQPQHF
TRBJ1-1 | NA | few | TRBV14 | TGTGCCAGCAGCCAATTGATGACGACTGAAGCTTTCTTT | CASSQLMTTEAFF
TRBJ2-1 | TRBD2 | NA | TRBV7-9 | TGTGCCAGCACGATTACTAGCGCCGGGGGGATCTTCAATGAGCAGTTCTTC | CASTITSAGGIFNEQFF
TRBJ2-1 | TRBD1 | NA | TRBV19 | TGTGCCAGTAGTATAAAACAGGGGGCCAACAATGAGCAGTTCTTC | CASSIKQGANNEQFF
TRBJ1-2 | NA | large | TRBV9 | TGTGCCAGCAGCGCCTGGGGGGGTCATGGCTACACCTTC | CASSAWGGHGYTF
TRBJ1-4 | NA | NA | TRBV6-6 | TGTGCCAGCAGCCTCCCGGAAGGGGACCTGTTTTTT | CASSLPEGDLFF
TRBJ2-3 | TRBD1 | NA | TRBV5-1 | TGCGCCAGCAGCTTGGGGGGACAGGGCACAGATACGCAGTATTTT | CASSLGGQGTDTQYF
TRBJ2-3 | NA | few | TRBV6-5 | TGTGCCAGCAGTTACTCAGGGTCGCTCACAGATACGCAGTATTTT | CASSYSGSLTDTQYF
TRBJ2-3 | NA | few | TRBV7-8 | TGTGCCAGCAGCTTAGTTGGAGATACGCAGTATTTT | CASSLVGDTQYF
TRBJ1-1 | NA | few | TRBV4-1 | TGCGCCAGCAGCCGAGACCCACAATGGGTAGGCACTGAAGCTTTCTTT | CASSRDPQWVGTEAFF
TRBJ1-4 | TRBD1 | NA | TRBV29-1 | TGCAGCGTTGAGGACAGGGGGCTACTGTTTTTT | CSVEDRGLLFF
TRBJ2-7 | NA | NA | TRBV19 | TGTGCCAGTAGTATAAGCAGGGTTTACGAGCAGTACTTC | CASSISRVYEQYF
TRBJ1-2 | NA | NA | TRBV9 | TGTGCCAGCACTCAGGGGCAGGCTAGCTATGGCTACACCTTC | CASTQGQASYGYTF
TRBJ1-2 | TRBD1 | NA | TRBV7-3 | TGTGCCAGCAGCTCCTCCGGGACAGGGGAAGGCTACACCTTC | CASSSSGTGEGYTF
TRBJ2-7 | NA | NA | TRBV7-2 | TGTGCCAGCAGCACTGGACGGACGGTCATTTCCTACGAGCAGTACTTC | CASSTGRTVISYEQYF
TRBJ2-1 | TRBD2 | NA | TRBV4-3 | TGCGCCAGCAGCCTCCGGACTAGCGGGCTCTACAATGAGCAGTTCTTC | CASSLRTSGLYNEQFF
TRBJ1-3 | TRBD1 | NA | TRBV7-2 | TGTGCCAGCAGCACGCGAACAGGGGCTGGAAACACCATATATTTT | CASSTRTGAGNTIYF
TRBJ2-3 | NA | NA | TRBV6-1 | TGTGCCAGCAGTGAACTAACGGGAGTGGCGGGAGATACGCAGTATTTT | CASSELTGVAGDTQYF
TRBJ1-4 | NA | NA | TRBV29-1 | TGCAGCGTTGCCCTGCCCTCTAATGAAAAACTGTTTTTT | CSVALPSNEKLFF
TRBJ2-7 | NA | NA | TRBV18 | TGTGCCAGCTCACCCAGACAGTCGTTAACCTACGAGCAGTACTTC | CASSPRQSLTYEQYF
TRBJ1-4 | NA | NA | TRBV9 | TGTGCCAGCAGCGTCCAGGTTAGCGGGAATGAAAAACTGTTTTTT | CASSVQVSGNEKLFF
TRBJ2-1 | NA | NA | TRBV29-1 | TGCAGCGTTGACCCACAAAACAATGAGCAGTTCTTC | CSVDPQNNEQFF
TRBJ2-7 | TRBD1 | NA | TRBV10-2 | TGCGCCAGCAGGGCAGACAGGGGGCCATATAACGAGCAGTACTTC | CASRADRGPYNEQYF
TRBJ1-1 | NA | NA | TRBV28 | TGTGCCAGCAGTCCCGGAGGGGGGTACACTGAAGCTTTCTTT | CASSPGGGYTEAFF
TRBJ2-2 | NA | NA | TRBV18 | TGTGCCAGCTCAATCACCGGGGAGCTGTTTTTT | CASSITGELFF
TRBJ1-3 | NA | NA | TRBV7-9 | TGTGCCAGCAGCCAATTATTCAAGACACGACCTGGAAACACCATATATTTT | CASSQLFKTRPGNTIYF
TRBJ2-1 | TRBD1 | NA | TRBV2 | TGTGCCAGCAGTGACAGGGGACAGGGAAACGATGAGCAGTTCTTC | CASSDRGQGNDEQFF
TRBJ2-6 | NA | NA | TRBV7-9 | TGTGCCAGCAGCTTAGGGGCAGGGTTCTCTGGGGCCAACGTCCTGACTTTC | CASSLGAGFSGANVLTF
TRBJ1-5 | NA | few | TRBV19 | TGTGCCAGTAAATCACAGAGCGGCAATCAGCCCCAGCATTTT | CASKSQSGNQPQHF